Below are 17 T cell receptor beta chains sequenced from a single sample in a study of vaccination effects on CD4 cells after COVID-19 (dated by TCRdb to the early 2020s). Libraries were made using the immunoSEQ multiplex PCR assay. This is the immuneACCESS table as TCRdb keeps it, with only in-frame sequences that have V and J called. A part of the clones is gone; compared with another copy, unresolved V genes explain less than half, and the rest is unexplained. The sample has 35,000 to 45,000 clones on record, approximately 78% of them singletons. Clones ranked in the top ten supply about 15% of the sample. In the ViraFEST assay, PBMC were stimulated with viral peptide pools, and TCR sequencing was then used to find antigen-specific CD4+ T cell clonotypes based on their expansion. After around 11 days of culture, CD4+ T cells were isolated with the EasySep CD4+ T cell isolation kit. PCR-confirmed SARS-CoV-2 infection had occurred in convalescent patients between March and December 2020, before the Alpha, Beta and Delta variants emerged in the United States.

Their antigen targets remain unknown. The specimen comprised CD4+ T cells from PBMCs cultured with HCoV-NL63 spike peptides, sampled before COVID-19 vaccination. What this sample's cell subset or site label stands for: HCoV-NL63 spike overlapping peptide pool stimulation. These receptors were obtained from a human donor who had a prior SARS-CoV-2 infection.

The chain employs TRBV2 and TRBJ1-5; D not certain. CDR3 length equals 13 residues. Trimming took off 4 bases at V and 4 bases at J, with 8 bases between the two ends. The V gene's germline CDR1 is SNHLY and CDR2 FYNNEI. The CDR3 DNA follows: TGTGCCAGCAGTGTTTTTATAAATCAGCCCCAGCATTTT. Translating gives CASSVFINQPQHF.

The CDR3: CASSLAPGNYGYTF. CDR3 nucleotide sequence: TGTGCCAGCAGCCTCGCACCAGGAAACTATGGCTACACCTTC. This chain uses TRBV7-2 with TRBJ1-2; D not certain. The V gene's germline CDR1 is SGHTA and CDR2 FQGNSA. With 5 bases removed from V and 2 bases from J, the gap between germline ends came to 12 bases. The CDR3 length is 14 residues.

The chain has TRBV21-1 and TRBJ2-1; TRBD2 was called by the table and not checked on the DNA. TRBV21-1 is listed as a pseudogene. This CDR3 has 18 amino acids. The CDR3 protein is CASSKLAHRARVYNEQFF. In nucleotides, the CDR3 is TGTGCCAGCAGCAAATTGGCCCATCGGGCGAGGGTTTACAATGAGCAGTTCTTC.

This sequence joins TRBV19 and TRBJ2-1; 12 nucleotides agree with TRBD2. Germline V CDR1 and CDR2: LNHDA, SQIVND (reference sequence). The trim removed 7 bases at V and 4 bases at J, leaving 5 bases unmatched. CDR3 length equals 15 residues. In nucleotides, the CDR3 is TGTGCCAGTAAACTAGCGGGAGGAAGGTACAATGAGCAGTTCTTC. Protein product: CASKLAGGRYNEQFF. Drawing the rest from reference TRBV19 and TRBJ2-1, the complete variable domain is DGGITQSPKYLFRKEGQNVTLSCEQNLNHDAMYWYRQDPGQGLRLIYYSQIVNDFQKGDIAEGYSVSREKKESFPLTVTSAQKNPTAFYLCASKLAGGRYNEQFFGPGTRLTVL.

This chain links TRBV7-2 with TRBJ2-7; D remains unclear. Looked up from germline, CDR1 is SGHTA and CDR2 is FQGNSA. V was trimmed by 4 bases and J by 3 bases, leaving 4 bases between them. There are 11 residues in the CDR3. CDR3 DNA sequence: TGTGCCAGCAGCTCTTACTACGAGCAGTACTTC. The encoded protein is CASSSYYEQYF.

This clone was seen only once. This chain uses TRBV5-5 with TRBJ2-7; TRBD1 matches 7 bases. From germline, CDR1 is SGHKS and CDR2 YYEKEE (reference sequence). Trimming removed 4 bases from V and 3 bases from J; junction bases left unmatched: 4. The CDR3 loop spans 13 amino acids. The CDR3 DNA follows: TGTGCCAGCAGCCCGGGACAGATCTACGAGCAGTACTTC. Translation gives CASSPGQIYEQYF.

The J gene is TRBJ1-1, the V gene TRBV18; possible D gene TRBD1, 5 bases. CDR3 length equals 17 residues. Trimming took off 3 bases at V and 1 base at J, with 18 bases between the two ends. Germline assignment: CDR1 KGHSH and CDR2 LQKENI. CDR3 sequence: CASSPAGRGLGNTEAFF. The CDR3 DNA is TGTGCCAGCTCACCCGCCGGTAGGGGATTAGGGAACACTGAAGCTTTCTTT.

The V gene is TRBV3-1 (or the pseudogene TRBV3-2), the J gene TRBJ1-2; 9 nucleotides agree with TRBD1. With V trimmed by 4 bases and J by 4 bases, 13 bases remained unmatched. The germline V gene has CDR1 LGHDT and CDR2 YNNKEL (reference sequence). The CDR3 spans 17 residues. CDR3 DNA sequence: TGTGCCAGCAGCCCTCCGGGACAGGGCGTCTTTTTCTATGGCTACACCTTC. It specifies CASSPPGQGVFFYGYTF.

The count of this clone is one. J is TRBJ1-5 and V is TRBV30; possibly TRBD1 for D (6 bases). The CDR3 runs to 14 residues. Germline loops: CDR1 GTSNPN, CDR2 SVGIG (reference sequence). Trimming removed 1 base from V and 7 bases from J, with 14 bases in between. CDR3 nucleotide sequence: TGTGCCTGGAGTGAACTAACAGGGATCCAGCCCCAGCATTTT. Its protein product is CAWSELTGIQPQHF.

V is TRBV6-5 and J is TRBJ2-1; D is unclear. Germline values: CDR1 MNHEY, CDR2 SVGAGI. This CDR3 has 15 amino acids. V dropped 0 bases and J dropped 6 bases, with 12 bases sitting between them. The CDR3 reads CASSYSGLVSNEQFF. Written as DNA, the CDR3 is TGTGCCAGCAGTTACTCTGGGCTAGTCAGCAATGAGCAGTTCTTC.

The rearrangement joins TRBV6-5 to TRBJ1-1; 7 nucleotides match TRBD1. The V and J ends lost 10 bases and 0 bases, in that order; junction bases with no gene match: 11. Germline-derived CDR1 and CDR2 are MNHEY and SVGAGI. The CDR3 length is 15 residues. This chain's CDR3 is CANRPGTVLNTEAFF. For the CDR3, the DNA is TGTGCCAACAGGCCCGGGACAGTTTTGAACACTGAAGCTTTCTTT.

This clone is medium-sized within its sample. This chain connects TRBV18 to TRBJ2-3; weak D call: TRBD2 (6 bases). Trimming pared 4 bases from V and 0 bases from J, leaving 14 bases between. Germline CDR1 reads KGHSH; CDR2 reads LQKENI. The CDR3 is made up of 16 amino acids. The CDR3 protein is CASSHQPGTSTDTQYF. CDR3 DNA: TGTGCCAGCTCACATCAACCCGGGACTAGCACAGATACGCAGTATTTT.

This rearrangement joins TRBV7-3 to TRBJ2-2, with TRBD2 identical over 11 bases. Germline loops: CDR1 SGHTA, CDR2 FQGTGA. The CDR3 runs to 16 residues. Losses at the gene ends were 3 bases for V and 5 bases for J; bases not matched to a gene: 5. The CDR3 coding sequence is TGTGCCAGCAGCTTTCTTAGCGGGGGGGCGACCGGGGAGCTGTTTTTT. Translating gives CASSFLSGGATGELFF.

V usage is TRBV27 and J usage is TRBJ2-1, with 7 bases aligning to TRBD1. V was clipped by 5 bases and J by 10 bases; unmatched bases: 5. This CDR3 is built from 12 residues. Germline CDR1 and CDR2: MNHEY and SMNVEV (reference sequence). CDR3 coding DNA: TGTGCCAGCAGTCCAGGGGGTCTGGAGCAGTTCTTC. Protein product: CASSPGGLEQFF.

This clone was observed a handful of times. The gene calls are TRBV30 and TRBJ2-5, with 7 bases identical to TRBD1. Germline V gene data show CDR1 as GTSNPN and CDR2 as SVGIG (reference sequence). CDR3 length: 12 residues. J was trimmed by 3 bases and V by 4 bases; bases with no gene match: 2. The CDR3 reads CAWNQGEETQYF. CDR3 nucleotide sequence: TGTGCCTGGAACCAGGGGGAAGAGACCCAGTACTTC.

The chain employs TRBV18 and TRBJ2-1; D is perhaps TRBD1 (5 bases). The V and J ends lost 3 bases and 9 bases respectively, with 9 bases between them. The CDR3 length is 12 residues. Germline V gives CDR1 KGHSH, CDR2 LQKENI. CDR3 sequence reads: CASSPWQGEQFF. The CDR3 region has the DNA TGTGCCAGCTCACCTTGGCAGGGTGAGCAGTTCTTC.

The chain recombines TRBV19 with TRBJ1-5; TRBD1 agrees at 7 bases. The CDR3 contains 14 residues. Per germline, CDR1 LNHDA and CDR2 SQIVND (reference sequence). V shed 5 bases, J shed 4 bases, and the junction held 5 bases outside the gene matches. CDR3 in amino acids: CASSRDRGNQPQHF. CDR3 DNA: TGTGCCAGTAGTCGGGACAGAGGAAATCAGCCCCAGCATTTT.